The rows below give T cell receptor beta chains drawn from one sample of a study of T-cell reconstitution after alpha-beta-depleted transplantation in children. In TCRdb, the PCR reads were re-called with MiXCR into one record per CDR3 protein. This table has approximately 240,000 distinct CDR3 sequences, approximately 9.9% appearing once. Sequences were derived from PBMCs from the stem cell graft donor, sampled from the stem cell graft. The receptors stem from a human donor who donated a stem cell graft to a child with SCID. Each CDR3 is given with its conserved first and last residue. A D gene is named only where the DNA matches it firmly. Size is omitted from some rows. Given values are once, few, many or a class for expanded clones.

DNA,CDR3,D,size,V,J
TGTGCCAGCAGCTTGGGACATTCCTACGAGCAGTACTTC,CASSLGHSYEQYF,NA,many,TRBV7-9,TRBJ2-7
TGCAGTGCTAGTAGGACTAGCGGGGGCCCCGAAGAGACCCAGTACTTC,CSASRTSGGPEETQYF,TRBD2,many,TRBV20-1,TRBJ2-5
TGCAGTGCTTCCCACCAGGGCACTAGCGGGGGTCTCAGCTCCTACAATGAGCAGTTCTTC,CSASHQGTSGGLSSYNEQFF,TRBD2,many,TRBV20-1,TRBJ2-1
TGCAGCGCCGAAGGACAGATGAACACTGAAGCTTTCTTT,CSAEGQMNTEAFF,NA,NA,TRBV29-1,TRBJ1-1
TGTGCCAGCAGTGAGAATCCAGGGGACACCGGGGAGCTGTTTTTT,CASSENPGDTGELFF,NA,many,TRBV6-1,TRBJ2-2
TGCAGTGCTAGGACGAGAGCCGGGATGGGCTACACCTTC,CSARTRAGMGYTF,NA,many,TRBV20-1,TRBJ1-2
TGTGCCAGCTCACCGGGCAATCAGGCAGATACGCAGTATTTT,CASSPGNQADTQYF,NA,many,TRBV18,TRBJ2-3
TGTGCCAGCAGTCGGACTCCGAAAACTACCCCGATCTACGAGCAGTACTTC,CASSRTPKTTPIYEQYF,NA,many,TRBV13,TRBJ2-7
TGCAGTGCTAGGCCCCGGGACAGGGGCATCACTGAAGCTTTCTTT,CSARPRDRGITEAFF,TRBD1,many,TRBV20-1,TRBJ1-1
TGTGCCAGCAGTTACGCTGGGCCAGCGAACACCGGGGAGCTGTTTTTT,CASSYAGPANTGELFF,NA,many,TRBV6-5,TRBJ2-2
TGCAGCGCCGGACAGGACTCCTACGAGCAGTACTTC,CSAGQDSYEQYF,TRBD1,NA,TRBV29-1,TRBJ2-7
TGTGCCAGCAGTTATCGAGGGGCCCGGTACGGTACGGGTGAGCAGTTCTTC,CASSYRGARYGTGEQFF,NA,many,TRBV6-5,TRBJ2-1
TGTGCCAGCAGTCCTGGGGCAGGACTGAACACTGAAGCTTTCTTT,CASSPGAGLNTEAFF,NA,NA,TRBV7-2,TRBJ1-1
TGTGCCAGCAGCTTATTTCTCTCGGGTGAGGGGGGCAAAGGAAGCCCGTACGAGCAGTACTTC,CASSLFLSGEGGKGSPYEQYF,NA,few,TRBV5-6,TRBJ2-7
TGTGCCAGCAGACCGACCGGGACAGCGGGGGATACGCAGTATTTT,CASRPTGTAGDTQYF,NA,many,TRBV7-9,TRBJ2-3
TGTGCCATCAGCGACCAGAGGATAGGGACGACTGAAGCTTTCTTT,CAISDQRIGTTEAFF,NA,many,TRBV10-3,TRBJ1-1
TGTGCCAGCAGTTACACCGGGGGGCTAGGGGGGAAAGATACGCAGTATTTT,CASSYTGGLGGKDTQYF,NA,many,TRBV6-5,TRBJ2-3
TGCGCCAGCAGCCACTCTCGGGACTCACCATACACCTTC,CASSHSRDSPYTF,NA,few,TRBV4-3,TRBJ1-2
TGTGCCAGCAGCCAGGGACTAGCGGGGTTGGACATTCAGTACTTC,CASSQGLAGLDIQYF,TRBD2,many,TRBV2,TRBJ2-4
TGCAGTGCTAGAGCAGGGGACGCCTCCTACGAGCAGTACTTC,CSARAGDASYEQYF,NA,many,TRBV20-1,TRBJ2-7
TGTGCCAGCAGTTTCATCAGCACCGGGGAGCTGTTTTTT,CASSFISTGELFF,NA,many,TRBV28,TRBJ2-2
TGTGCCAGCAGCCAAGATCGAACAGGGGCCGAGAACACTGAAGCTTTCTTT,CASSQDRTGAENTEAFF,TRBD1,many,TRBV4-2,TRBJ1-1
TGCAGTGCTAGAGTCCCCGGACTAGCGGGGGGAATCACAGATACGCAGTATTTT,CSARVPGLAGGITDTQYF,TRBD2,many,TRBV20-1,TRBJ2-3
TGTGCCAGCAGCTTGGAGGTGGGTTGGCGAGGTCTCGAAGGGACTGAAGCTTTCTTT,CASSLEVGWRGLEGTEAFF,NA,many,TRBV5-4,TRBJ1-1
TGCAGTGCTAGAGCCCTACCCGACAGGGAGGGCCTCACTGAAGCTTTCTTT,CSARALPDREGLTEAFF,TRBD1,many,TRBV20-1,TRBJ1-1
TGTGCCAGCAGCTTAAGGGGCGTGAATGAGCAGTTCTTC,CASSLRGVNEQFF,NA,many,TRBV7-3,TRBJ2-1
TGTGCCATCAGTGGTGGTGGTCCACGGGGTGAGCAGTTCTTC,CAISGGGPRGEQFF,NA,many,TRBV10-3,TRBJ2-1
TGTGCCAGCAGTTTAGTGAGCGGAGCCCGGTACTTC,CASSLVSGARYF,NA,many,TRBV12-3/TRBV12-4,TRBJ2-7
TGTGCCAGCAGCCAAGATTCAGGGGAAGGCACTGAAGCTTTCTTT,CASSQDSGEGTEAFF,NA,NA,TRBV3-1,TRBJ1-1
TGTGCCGCCAGCAGGGGACAGGGGGCGAGGACCGGGGAGCTGTTTTTT,CAASRGQGARTGELFF,TRBD1,many,TRBV5-4,TRBJ2-2
TGTGCCATCGGTCAGGGTTCCAATCAGCCCCAGCATTTT,CAIGQGSNQPQHF,NA,many,TRBV10-3,TRBJ1-5
TGTGCCAGCAGTGAAGACAGAGGTAGCACAGATACGCAGTATTTT,CASSEDRGSTDTQYF,NA,many,TRBV6-1,TRBJ2-3
TGTGCCAGCAGTGACGGACCAGCGGGCGAGCAGTACTTC,CASSDGPAGEQYF,NA,NA,TRBV12-3/TRBV12-4,TRBJ2-7
TGCGCCAGCAGCTCCGACAGGGAAAGGAGGAACACTGAAGCTTTCTTT,CASSSDRERRNTEAFF,TRBD1,many,TRBV5-1,TRBJ1-1
TGTGCCAGCGGCCGGACAGGGGACACCGGGGAGCTGTTTTTT,CASGRTGDTGELFF,TRBD1,many,TRBV6-1,TRBJ2-2
TGTGCCAGCAGCTTTACAGGGACTCTTAACACCGGGGAGCTGTTTTTT,CASSFTGTLNTGELFF,NA,many,TRBV7-3,TRBJ2-2
TGCAGTGCTAGAGATAAGGTTGCGATTGAGACCCAGTACTTC,CSARDKVAIETQYF,NA,many,TRBV20-1,TRBJ2-5
TGTGCCAGCAGCCAGGGGGGCGTCAGCACTGAAGCTTTCTTT,CASSQGGVSTEAFF,NA,many,TRBV14,TRBJ1-1
TGTGCCAGTAGCTGGGGACAGCTAAATCAGCCCCAGCATTTT,CASSWGQLNQPQHF,TRBD1,few,TRBV19,TRBJ1-5
TGTGCCAGCAGTTTGCGGGGCTCTGCTCCTGAAGCTTTCTTT,CASSLRGSAPEAFF,NA,many,TRBV12-3/TRBV12-4,TRBJ1-1
TGTGCCAGCAGCCTAGCTGGGGGGCCCTATGGCTACACCTTC,CASSLAGGPYGYTF,NA,many,TRBV7-9,TRBJ1-2
TGTGCCAGCAGCCCCGGGGGGGCCGGGGGAGATACGCAGTATTTT,CASSPGGAGGDTQYF,TRBD2,NA,TRBV28,TRBJ2-3
TGTGCCAGCAGCCAACTAGCGCCCTCCTACAATGAGCAGTTCTTC,CASSQLAPSYNEQFF,TRBD2,many,TRBV6-2/TRBV6-3,TRBJ2-1
TGTGCCAGCAGTCGTGGGCAGGGGACCTATGGCTACACCTTC,CASSRGQGTYGYTF,NA,many,TRBV6-5,TRBJ1-2
TGCAGTGCTCAGAGGGACAGCAATCAGCCCCAGCATTTT,CSAQRDSNQPQHF,NA,many,TRBV20-1,TRBJ1-5
TGTGCCACCAATAACGGGGGACGGAGCTACGAGCAGTACTTC,CATNNGGRSYEQYF,NA,many,TRBV6-2/TRBV6-3,TRBJ2-7
TGCAGTGCTATAGCTTGGGGGGATGCTACTAATGAAAAACTGTTTTTT,CSAIAWGDATNEKLFF,NA,many,TRBV20-1,TRBJ1-4
TGTGCCAGCAGCCCCCCTGAGGGAGGGGACACAGATACGCAGTATTTT,CASSPPEGGDTDTQYF,TRBD2,many,TRBV12-3/TRBV12-4,TRBJ2-3
TGCAGTGCTAGTAGCGGGACGGGATCCTACGAGCAGTACTTC,CSASSGTGSYEQYF,TRBD2,many,TRBV20-1,TRBJ2-7
TGCAGCGTTGAGTTGCAAGGGGGCACTGAAGCTTTCTTT,CSVELQGGTEAFF,NA,many,TRBV29-1,TRBJ1-1
TGCAGTGCTACACGACAGGGGAGCACAGATACGCAGTATTTT,CSATRQGSTDTQYF,TRBD1,many,TRBV20-1,TRBJ2-3
TGCGCCAGCAGCGCGCGCAGGGAGGGCTCACCCCTCCACTTT,CASSARREGSPLHF,NA,many,TRBV10-2,TRBJ1-6
TGCAGCGTTGAAGTCCAGGACGGAGCTAACTATGGCTACACCTTC,CSVEVQDGANYGYTF,NA,many,TRBV29-1,TRBJ1-2
TGTGCCAGCTATCTAGCGGGACCCTACCAAGAGACCCAGTACTTC,CASYLAGPYQETQYF,TRBD2,many,TRBV6-6,TRBJ2-5
TGTGCCACCAGCAGAGGTGGGGTTGATACGCAGTATTTT,CATSRGGVDTQYF,NA,many,TRBV15,TRBJ2-3
TGCAGTGCTATCCGAACCGGGGGCAGGTCCAATGAGCAGTTCTTC,CSAIRTGGRSNEQFF,NA,many,TRBV20-1,TRBJ2-1
TGTGCCATCAGTGGGAGGACTAGCGGGGGGGCCTCACCCTACAATGAGCAGTTCTTC,CAISGRTSGGASPYNEQFF,TRBD2,many,TRBV10-3,TRBJ2-1